This T cell receptor beta chain is drawn from a study of PD-L1 blockade in urothelial cancer. Method: immunoSEQ multiplex PCR; TCRdb's copy keeps in-frame clones and lacks some. The sample includes 20,000 to 25,000 clones, approximately 81% of them seen just once. The time point is: peripheral blood 6 weeks after treatment start. This TCR came from a man aged 65 to 79 with urothelial cancer. Sequenced material: PBMCs, taken around atezolizumab (anti-PD-L1) treatment.

The CDR3 DNA is TGCAGCGCTCAAGCGGCAGAGACCTACGAGCAGTACTTC. Its protein is CSAQAAETYEQYF. The genes are TRBV29-1 and TRBJ2-7, with D maybe TRBD2 (5 bases). V lost 7 bases to trimming and J lost 2 bases, with 15 bases between them. Germline assignment: CDR1 SQVTM and CDR2 ANQGSEA. This CDR3 contains 13 residues.